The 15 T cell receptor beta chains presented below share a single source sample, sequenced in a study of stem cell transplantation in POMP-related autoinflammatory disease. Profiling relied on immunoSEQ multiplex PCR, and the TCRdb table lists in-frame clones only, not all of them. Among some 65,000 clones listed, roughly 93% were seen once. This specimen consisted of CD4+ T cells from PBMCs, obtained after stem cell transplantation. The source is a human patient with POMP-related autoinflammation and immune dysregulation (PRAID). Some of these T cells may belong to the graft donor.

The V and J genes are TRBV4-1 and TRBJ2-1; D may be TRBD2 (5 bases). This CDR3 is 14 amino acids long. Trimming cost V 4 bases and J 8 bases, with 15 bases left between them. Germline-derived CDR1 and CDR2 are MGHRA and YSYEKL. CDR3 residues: CASSRALLVYEQFF. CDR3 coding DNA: TGCGCCAGCAGCCGCGCGCTACTAGTCTATGAGCAGTTCTTC.

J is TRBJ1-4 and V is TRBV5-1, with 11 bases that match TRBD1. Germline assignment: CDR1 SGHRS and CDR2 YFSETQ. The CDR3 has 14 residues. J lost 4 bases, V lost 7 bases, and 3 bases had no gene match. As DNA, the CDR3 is TGCGCCAGCGGACAGGGGGCAAGTAATGAAAAACTGTTTTTT. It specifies CASGQGASNEKLFF.

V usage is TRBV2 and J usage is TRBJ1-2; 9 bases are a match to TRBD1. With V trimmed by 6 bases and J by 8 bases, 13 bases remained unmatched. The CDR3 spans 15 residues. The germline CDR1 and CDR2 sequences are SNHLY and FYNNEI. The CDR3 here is CASRIGTGLHIGYTF. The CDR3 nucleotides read TGTGCCAGCAGAATCGGGACAGGGTTGCATATCGGCTACACCTTC.

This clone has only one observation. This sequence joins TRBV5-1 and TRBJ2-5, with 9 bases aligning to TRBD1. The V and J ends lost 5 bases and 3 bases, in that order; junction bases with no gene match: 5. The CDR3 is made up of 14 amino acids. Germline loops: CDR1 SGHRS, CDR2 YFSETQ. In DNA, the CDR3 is TGCGCCAGCAGGACCGGGACAGGGAAAGAGACCCAGTACTTC. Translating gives CASRTGTGKETQYF.

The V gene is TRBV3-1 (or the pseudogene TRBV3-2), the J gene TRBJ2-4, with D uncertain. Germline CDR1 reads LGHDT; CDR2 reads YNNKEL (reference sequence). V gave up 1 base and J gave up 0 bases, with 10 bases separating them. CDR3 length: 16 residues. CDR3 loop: CASSQGISIAKNIQYF. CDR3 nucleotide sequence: TGTGCCAGCAGCCAAGGAATATCTATAGCCAAAAACATTCAGTACTTC.

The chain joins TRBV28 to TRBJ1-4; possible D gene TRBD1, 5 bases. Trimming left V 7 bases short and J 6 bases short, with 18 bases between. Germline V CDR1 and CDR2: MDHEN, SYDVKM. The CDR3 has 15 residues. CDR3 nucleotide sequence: TGTGCCAGCAACCTCCGGGCAGGGTCTTATGAAAAACTGTTTTTT. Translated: CASNLRAGSYEKLFF.

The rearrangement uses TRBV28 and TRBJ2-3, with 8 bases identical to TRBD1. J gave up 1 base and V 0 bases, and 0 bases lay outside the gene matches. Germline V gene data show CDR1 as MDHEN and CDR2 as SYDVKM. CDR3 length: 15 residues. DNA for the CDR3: TGTGCCAGCAGTTTATGGACAGGGGGCACAGATACGCAGTATTTT. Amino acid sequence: CASSLWTGGTDTQYF.

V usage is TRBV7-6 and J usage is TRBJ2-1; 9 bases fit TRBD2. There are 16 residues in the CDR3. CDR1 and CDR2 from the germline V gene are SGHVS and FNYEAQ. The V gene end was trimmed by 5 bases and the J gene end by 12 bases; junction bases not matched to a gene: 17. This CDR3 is CASSPGGLAGAKGQFF. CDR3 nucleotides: TGTGCCAGCAGCCCCGGGGGGTTAGCGGGAGCTAAGGGGCAGTTCTTC.

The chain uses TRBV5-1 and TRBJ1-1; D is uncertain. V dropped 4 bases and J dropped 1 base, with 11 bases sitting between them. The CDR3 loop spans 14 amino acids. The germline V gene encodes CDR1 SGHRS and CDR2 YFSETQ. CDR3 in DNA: TGCGCCAGCAGCCTCGCTCCAGGGAACACTGAAGCTTTCTTT. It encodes CASSLAPGNTEAFF.

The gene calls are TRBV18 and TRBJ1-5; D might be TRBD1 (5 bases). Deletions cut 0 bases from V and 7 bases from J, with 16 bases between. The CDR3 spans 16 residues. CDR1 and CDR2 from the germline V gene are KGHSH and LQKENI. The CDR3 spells CASSPPLTGPGQPQHF. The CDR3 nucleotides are TGTGCCAGCTCACCACCCTTGACGGGACCAGGGCAGCCCCAGCATTTT. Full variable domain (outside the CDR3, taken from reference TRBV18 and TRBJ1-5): NAGVMQNPRHLVRRRGQEARLRCSPMKGHSHVYWYRQLPEEGLKFMVYLQKENIIDESGMPKERFSAEFPKEGPSILRIQQVVRGDSAAYFCASSPPLTGPGQPQHFGDGTRLSIL.

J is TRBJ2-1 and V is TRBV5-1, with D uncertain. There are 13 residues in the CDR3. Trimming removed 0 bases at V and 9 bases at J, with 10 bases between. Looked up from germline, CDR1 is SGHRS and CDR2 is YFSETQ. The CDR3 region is CASSLVGIGEQFF. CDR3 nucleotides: TGCGCCAGCAGCTTGGTGGGGATCGGTGAGCAGTTCTTC.

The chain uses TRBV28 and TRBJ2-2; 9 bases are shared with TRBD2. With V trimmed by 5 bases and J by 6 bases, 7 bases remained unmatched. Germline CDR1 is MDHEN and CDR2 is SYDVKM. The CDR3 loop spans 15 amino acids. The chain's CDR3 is CASSPLAGLAGELFF. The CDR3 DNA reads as TGTGCCAGCAGTCCCCTAGCGGGACTAGCCGGGGAGCTGTTTTTT.

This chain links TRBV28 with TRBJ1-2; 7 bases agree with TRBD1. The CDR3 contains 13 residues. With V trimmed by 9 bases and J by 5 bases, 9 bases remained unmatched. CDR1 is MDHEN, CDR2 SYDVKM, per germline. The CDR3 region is CASLATGPYGYTF. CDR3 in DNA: TGTGCCAGTCTCGCGACAGGGCCTTATGGCTACACCTTC.

The CDR3: CASSNRGLAGPTQYF. CDR3 in DNA: TGTGCCAGCAGTAACCGGGGACTAGCGGGCCCCACCCAGTACTTC. The chain links TRBV6-5 to TRBJ2-5, with TRBD2 matching over 12 bases. Germline CDR1 and CDR2: MNHEY and SVGAGI. The CDR3 length is 15 residues. After removal of 5 bases from V and 8 bases from J, the junction contained 9 bases not matched to a gene.

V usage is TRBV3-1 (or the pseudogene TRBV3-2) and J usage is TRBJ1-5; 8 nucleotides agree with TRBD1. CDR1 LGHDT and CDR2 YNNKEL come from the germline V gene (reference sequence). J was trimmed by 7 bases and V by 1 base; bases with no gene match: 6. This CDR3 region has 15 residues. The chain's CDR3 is CASSQGRGRGQPQHF. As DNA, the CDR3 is TGTGCCAGCAGCCAAGGCAGGGGGCGTGGGCAGCCCCAGCATTTT.